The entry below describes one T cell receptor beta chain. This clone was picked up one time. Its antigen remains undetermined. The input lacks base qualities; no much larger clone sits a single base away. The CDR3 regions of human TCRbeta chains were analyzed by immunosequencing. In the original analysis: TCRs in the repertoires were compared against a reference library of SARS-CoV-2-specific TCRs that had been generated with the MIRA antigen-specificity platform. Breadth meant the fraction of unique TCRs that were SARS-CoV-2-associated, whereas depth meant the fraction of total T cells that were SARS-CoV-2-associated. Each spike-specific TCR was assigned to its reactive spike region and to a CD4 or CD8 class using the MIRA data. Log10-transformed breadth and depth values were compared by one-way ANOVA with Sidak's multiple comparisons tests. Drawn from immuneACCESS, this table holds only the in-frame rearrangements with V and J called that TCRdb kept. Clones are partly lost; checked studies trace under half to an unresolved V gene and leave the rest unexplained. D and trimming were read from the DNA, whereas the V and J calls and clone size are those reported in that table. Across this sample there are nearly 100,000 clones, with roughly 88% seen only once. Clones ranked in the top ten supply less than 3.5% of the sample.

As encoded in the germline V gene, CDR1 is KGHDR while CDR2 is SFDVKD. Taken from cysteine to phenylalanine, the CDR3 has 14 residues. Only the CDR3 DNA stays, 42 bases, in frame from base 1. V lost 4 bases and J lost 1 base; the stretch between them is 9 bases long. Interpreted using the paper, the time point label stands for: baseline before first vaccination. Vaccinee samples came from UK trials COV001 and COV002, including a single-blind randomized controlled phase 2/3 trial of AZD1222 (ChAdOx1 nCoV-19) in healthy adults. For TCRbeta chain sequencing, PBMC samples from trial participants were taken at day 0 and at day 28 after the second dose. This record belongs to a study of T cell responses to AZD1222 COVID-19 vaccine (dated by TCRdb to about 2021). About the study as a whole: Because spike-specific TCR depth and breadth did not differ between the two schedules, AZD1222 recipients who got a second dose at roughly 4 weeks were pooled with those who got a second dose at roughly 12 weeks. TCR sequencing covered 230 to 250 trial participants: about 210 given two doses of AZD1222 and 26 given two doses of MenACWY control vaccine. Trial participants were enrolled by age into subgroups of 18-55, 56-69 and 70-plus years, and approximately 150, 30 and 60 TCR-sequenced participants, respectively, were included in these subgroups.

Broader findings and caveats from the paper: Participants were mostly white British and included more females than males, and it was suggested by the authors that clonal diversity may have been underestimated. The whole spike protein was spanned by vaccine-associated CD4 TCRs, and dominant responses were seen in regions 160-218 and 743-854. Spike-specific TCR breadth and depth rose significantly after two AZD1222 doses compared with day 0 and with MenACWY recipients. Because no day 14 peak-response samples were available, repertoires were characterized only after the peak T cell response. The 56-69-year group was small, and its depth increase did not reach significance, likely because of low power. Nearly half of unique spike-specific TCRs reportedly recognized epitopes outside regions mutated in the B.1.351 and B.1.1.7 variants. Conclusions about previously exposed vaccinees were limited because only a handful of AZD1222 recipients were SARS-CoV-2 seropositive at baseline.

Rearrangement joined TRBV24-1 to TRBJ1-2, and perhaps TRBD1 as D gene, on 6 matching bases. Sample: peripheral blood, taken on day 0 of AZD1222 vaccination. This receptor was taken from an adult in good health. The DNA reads TGTGCCACCAGTGACCGGGACAATAACTATGGCTACACCTTC. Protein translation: CATSDRDNNYGYTF.